These 8 T cell receptor beta chains share one sample of origin, sequenced in a study of blood T cell repertoires in COVID-19. Data came from immunoSEQ multiplex PCR; TCRdb stores just in-frame clones and leaves some out. The sample records under 300,000 clones, roughly nine tenths being singletons. The sample consisted of PBMCs or T cells enriched from blood (not recorded which). The source is a woman aged 18-29 years who had recovered from COVID-19.

V usage is TRBV28 and J usage is TRBJ2-1; 14 positions match TRBD2. V was clipped by 5 bases and J by 6 bases; unmatched bases: 9. Germline V lookup: CDR1 MDHEN, CDR2 SYDVKM. There are 17 residues in the CDR3. Here the CDR3 DNA reads TGTGCCAGCAGTCCCCGACTAGCGGGGGGGCCTCGCAATGAGCAGTTCTTC. Residues: CASSPRLAGGPRNEQFF.

The gene calls are TRBV9 and TRBJ2-1, with D possibly matching TRBD1 (6 bases). This CDR3 spans 15 amino acids. Germline V gene lookup returns CDR1 SGDLS and CDR2 YYNGEE. The V and J ends lost 2 bases and 0 bases respectively, with 9 bases between them. CDR3 in amino acids: CASSVTGISYNEQFF. The CDR3 DNA sequence: TGTGCCAGCAGCGTTACAGGGATCTCCTACAATGAGCAGTTCTTC.

V gene TRBV19 combines with J gene TRBJ2-1; 9 bases match TRBD1. Looked up from germline, CDR1 is LNHDA and CDR2 is SQIVND (reference sequence). V lost 7 bases to trimming and J lost 3 bases; unmatched junction nucleotides: 4. The CDR3 totals 14 residues. The CDR3 is CASIGTGNYNEQFF. CDR3 DNA sequence: TGTGCCAGTATCGGGACAGGGAACTACAATGAGCAGTTCTTC.

This chain uses TRBV28 with TRBJ1-4, with 7 bases that match TRBD1. The CDR3 is 16 amino acids. Per germline, CDR1 MDHEN and CDR2 SYDVKM. After removal of 4 bases from V and 3 bases from J, the junction contained 8 bases not matched to a gene. Here the CDR3 reads CASSSTGASSNEKLFF. In DNA form, the CDR3 reads TGTGCCAGCAGTTCTACAGGGGCCTCTTCTAATGAAAAACTGTTTTTT.

Here the CDR3 reads CSVIPGQAKETQYF. CDR3 DNA sequence: TGCAGCGTTATACCGGGACAGGCGAAAGAGACCCAGTACTTC. V is TRBV29-1 and J is TRBJ2-5, with 8 bases that match TRBD1. Unmatched junction bases numbered 8, after V lost 5 bases and J lost 3 bases. Germline lookup yields CDR1 SQVTM and CDR2 ANQGSEA. The CDR3 length is 14 residues.

This chain links TRBV5-5 with TRBJ1-2; the D gene is possibly TRBD1 (5 bases). This CDR3 spans 14 amino acids. Germline CDR1 SGHKS, CDR2 YYEKEE (reference sequence). Trimming took off 0 bases at V and 4 bases at J, with 10 bases between the two ends. CDR3 amino acids: CASSLGGLTYGYTF. The CDR3 DNA reads TGTGCCAGCAGCTTGGGGGGACTGACCTATGGCTACACCTTC.

The gene calls are TRBV29-1 and TRBJ1-1; no reliable D call. The V end was cut by 7 bases, the J end by 1 base, with 10 bases between. Per the germline V gene, CDR1 is SQVTM and CDR2 is ANQGSEA. The CDR3 runs 12 residues. The CDR3 loop reads CSAKNRNTEAFF. The CDR3 DNA reads as TGCAGCGCGAAAAACAGGAACACTGAAGCTTTCTTT.

V usage is TRBV27 and J usage is TRBJ1-2; TRBD1 matches 8 bases. V was clipped by 6 bases and J by 5 bases; unmatched bases: 11. The germline V gene encodes CDR1 MNHEY and CDR2 SMNVEV (reference sequence). This CDR3 contains 15 residues. CDR3: CASRPGQVGPYGYTF. The DNA of the CDR3 is TGTGCCAGCAGGCCGGGACAGGTGGGCCCTTATGGCTACACCTTC.